A selection of T cell receptor beta chains follows, all from one sample in a study of blood T cell repertoires in COVID-19. Produced via immunoSEQ multiplex PCR; TCRdb's table is partial and in-frame only. The data show a few hundred thousand clones, around 83% seen once. Sequences were obtained from PBMCs or T cells enriched from blood (not recorded which). These receptors originate from a woman aged 45-65 years who had recovered from COVID-19. Both conserved end residues are part of each CDR3. A D gene is named only where the DNA matches it firmly. Clone size is stated in some rows and not others, as once, few, many or a class when expanded.

TRBJ2-7 TRBD1 few TRBV2 TGTGCCAGCAGACCCAGTAGAGGGGGCGCGTACGAGCAGTACTTC CASRPSRGGAYEQYF
TRBJ1-4 TRBD1 once TRBV5-5 TGTGCCAGCAGCTTGTCGTGGGACAGGGGATGGGCTGAAAAACTGTTTTTT CASSLSWDRGWAEKLFF
TRBJ2-7 - few TRBV11-2 TGTGCCAGCAGCTTTGACGGACAGAGGTACTTC CASSFDGQRYF
TRBJ2-7 TRBD2 - TRBV28 TGTGCCAGCAGTTTCCCCCGCTCAGCGGGAGGCGCCTACGAGCAGTACTTC CASSFPRSAGGAYEQYF
TRBJ1-2 - - TRBV12-3/TRBV12-4 TGTGCCAGCAGACCCGGGGGTGGCTACACCTTC CASRPGGGYTF
TRBJ1-2 - - TRBV27 TGTGCCAGCAGTTTACGCCATCCTCGGGGGACGGATGGCTACACCTTC CASSLRHPRGTDGYTF
TRBJ1-5 TRBD1 - TRBV28 TGTGCCAGCAGCAGTCGGACAGGGGGCCCGAGCAATCAGCCCCAGCATTTT CASSSRTGGPSNQPQHF
TRBJ1-6 - - TRBV10-2 TGCGCCAGCAGGATCCCCGGGGATTCACCCCTCCACTTT CASRIPGDSPLHF
TRBJ2-5 - - TRBV30 TGTGCCTGGACAGCAGGCGGGCTCCGTCCAGAGACCCAGTACTTC CAWTAGGLRPETQYF
TRBJ1-6 - - TRBV6-2/TRBV6-3 TGTGCCAGCAGTAGCCGGGACTCCGGGAATTCACCCCTCCACTTT CASSSRDSGNSPLHF
TRBJ2-1 - - TRBV9 TGTGCCAGCAGCGTAGAGGGGATGGGTGAGCAGTTCTTC CASSVEGMGEQFF
TRBJ2-5 TRBD2 - TRBV6-5 TGTGCCAGCAGTTACTCTATAGCGGGGCACCAAGAGACCCAGTACTTC CASSYSIAGHQETQYF
TRBJ2-7 - once TRBV19 TGTGCCAGTAGTATAATGTTCGGGAGCGAGCAGTACTTC CASSIMFGSEQYF
TRBJ1-2 - - TRBV30 TGTGCCTGGAGTGTACCCTGGACAGCTAACTATGGCTACACCTTC CAWSVPWTANYGYTF
TRBJ1-2 TRBD1 once TRBV7-8 TGTGCCAGCAGCCCAGGGGGGCTCTATGGCTACACCTTC CASSPGGLYGYTF
TRBJ2-3 TRBD2 - TRBV4-2 TGTGCCAGCAGCCAATCTGCGGGAGTAGGTGATACGCAGTATTTT CASSQSAGVGDTQYF
TRBJ1-1 TRBD1 - TRBV27 TGTGCCAGCAGGGCCGGGACAGGGGGTGTCGCTGAAGCTTTCTTT CASRAGTGGVAEAFF
TRBJ1-2 - - TRBV30 TGTGCCTGGAGGAGCACAGGGTTTTACGGCTACACCTTC CAWRSTGFYGYTF
TRBJ1-5 TRBD1 once TRBV4-3 TGCGCCAGCAGCCAAGATTGGTATGGGGGACAGGGGATTCATCAGCCCCAGCATTTT CASSQDWYGGQGIHQPQHF
TRBJ2-1 TRBD2 once TRBV19 TGTGCCAGTAGCTGGACTAGAATCTACAATGAGCAGTTCTTC CASSWTRIYNEQFF
TRBJ1-2 TRBD1 once TRBV27 TGTGCCAGCAGTTCGGGACAGGGGGCTAACTATGGCTACACCTTC CASSSGQGANYGYTF
TRBJ2-1 - - TRBV19 TGTGCCAGTAGTATAAAGTCCCCTCCTCCGGATGAGCAGTTCTTC CASSIKSPPPDEQFF
TRBJ2-2 - - TRBV5-1 TGCGCCAGCTCCCCAGGGCAGGTGGATACCGGGGAGCTGTTTTTT CASSPGQVDTGELFF
TRBJ1-1 - few TRBV7-3 TGTGCCAGCAGCTTATCTTCAGGGTCTGGTGAAGCTTTCTTT CASSLSSGSGEAFF
TRBJ1-4 - - TRBV7-9 TGTGCCAGCAGCCTGATACCGAGGGCAACTAATGAAAAACTGTTTTTT CASSLIPRATNEKLFF
TRBJ2-6 TRBD1 once TRBV5-1 TGCGCCAGCAGCTTGATCTCCGGGACAGGGGGAAGCTCTGGGGCCAACGTCCTGACTTTC CASSLISGTGGSSGANVLTF
TRBJ2-1 TRBD1 - TRBV5-1 TGCGCCAGCAGCTTGATACCTTCGACAGGGGGCACTGAGCAGTTCTTC CASSLIPSTGGTEQFF
TRBJ2-7 - - TRBV7-9 TGTGCCAGCAGCTCTGCCCCTAGCTCCTACGAGCAGTACTTC CASSSAPSSYEQYF
TRBJ2-7 TRBD1 - TRBV5-4 TGTGCCAGCAGCTTATCGACAGGGCGTCCTGGCTACGAGCAGTACTTC CASSLSTGRPGYEQYF
TRBJ1-1 TRBD1 few TRBV24-1 TGTGCCACCAGACACGGGACAGCGAACACTGAAGCTTTCTTT CATRHGTANTEAFF